Listed below are T cell receptor beta chains from one sample, sequenced in a study of blood T cell repertoires in COVID-19. Clones were sequenced by immunoSEQ multiplex PCR, and TCRdb holds only the in-frame ones, with some missing. The sample lists more than 150,000 clones, 87% occurring once. Sequenced sample: peripheral blood. These receptors all stem from a woman aged 65 to 85 with COVID-19, enrolled during active disease. Each CDR3 is given with its conserved first and last residue. Fields, in order: D gene, V gene, CDR3 protein. D genes are given only for firm matches.

TRBD2	TRBV2	CASSEYVAGGYNEQFF
TRBD1	TRBV28	CASTGNRGLNSNQPQHF
-	TRBV28	CASSSLSLNEQYF
-	TRBV19	CASSIGQGGGNQPQHF
TRBD1	TRBV3-1/TRBV3-2	CASSQELATQGGTEAFF
-	TRBV27	CASSLSLQNTEAFF
-	TRBV30	CAWSPPGRPSHGYTF
TRBD2	TRBV11-2	CASSQISGRVNEQFF
-	TRBV19	CASSRQESTDTQYF
-	TRBV27	CASSPGLLRTEAFF
-	TRBV10-3	CATYEPGQNTEAFF
-	TRBV7-2	CASSPQRVGGTIYF
-	TRBV19	CANDFRVGYEQYF
-	TRBV11-3	CASSVGGSGSYNEQFF
-	TRBV21-1	CASSNWCRPGNTEAFF
TRBD2	TRBV3-1/TRBV3-2	CASSQEAGSYNEQFF
-	TRBV7-9	CASSTLLDQGSDRAFF
-	TRBV10-1	CASSESQGPYGQPQHF
TRBD2	TRBV28	CASFYSGSSYNEQFF
TRBD1	TRBV30	CAWNRQGVSPLHF
TRBD1	TRBV7-3	CASKGQGGTDTQYF
-	TRBV5-1	CASSPLTGRTDTQYF
-	TRBV28	CASSLVRDSTDTQYF
-	TRBV13	CASSRGMNTEAFF
TRBD1	TRBV18	CASSPDRGNSNQPQHF
TRBD1	TRBV2	CASKRDRGETQYF
TRBD1	TRBV7-8	CASSLDRVNTEAFF
-	TRBV11-2	CASRVDQGLDEQFF
TRBD1	TRBV28	CAMNRGPGYGYTF
-	TRBV10-3	CAISESQGLNTDTQYF
TRBD1	TRBV6-2/TRBV6-3	CASSLQGYGDTQYF
TRBD2	TRBV28	CASSRGLDTGELFF
TRBD2	TRBV6-2/TRBV6-3	CASSYGASGSYEQYF
-	TRBV7-8	CASSLAQETQYF
-	TRBV18	CASSPRAAYNEQFF
-	TRBV7-2	CASTTIPDSYNEQFF